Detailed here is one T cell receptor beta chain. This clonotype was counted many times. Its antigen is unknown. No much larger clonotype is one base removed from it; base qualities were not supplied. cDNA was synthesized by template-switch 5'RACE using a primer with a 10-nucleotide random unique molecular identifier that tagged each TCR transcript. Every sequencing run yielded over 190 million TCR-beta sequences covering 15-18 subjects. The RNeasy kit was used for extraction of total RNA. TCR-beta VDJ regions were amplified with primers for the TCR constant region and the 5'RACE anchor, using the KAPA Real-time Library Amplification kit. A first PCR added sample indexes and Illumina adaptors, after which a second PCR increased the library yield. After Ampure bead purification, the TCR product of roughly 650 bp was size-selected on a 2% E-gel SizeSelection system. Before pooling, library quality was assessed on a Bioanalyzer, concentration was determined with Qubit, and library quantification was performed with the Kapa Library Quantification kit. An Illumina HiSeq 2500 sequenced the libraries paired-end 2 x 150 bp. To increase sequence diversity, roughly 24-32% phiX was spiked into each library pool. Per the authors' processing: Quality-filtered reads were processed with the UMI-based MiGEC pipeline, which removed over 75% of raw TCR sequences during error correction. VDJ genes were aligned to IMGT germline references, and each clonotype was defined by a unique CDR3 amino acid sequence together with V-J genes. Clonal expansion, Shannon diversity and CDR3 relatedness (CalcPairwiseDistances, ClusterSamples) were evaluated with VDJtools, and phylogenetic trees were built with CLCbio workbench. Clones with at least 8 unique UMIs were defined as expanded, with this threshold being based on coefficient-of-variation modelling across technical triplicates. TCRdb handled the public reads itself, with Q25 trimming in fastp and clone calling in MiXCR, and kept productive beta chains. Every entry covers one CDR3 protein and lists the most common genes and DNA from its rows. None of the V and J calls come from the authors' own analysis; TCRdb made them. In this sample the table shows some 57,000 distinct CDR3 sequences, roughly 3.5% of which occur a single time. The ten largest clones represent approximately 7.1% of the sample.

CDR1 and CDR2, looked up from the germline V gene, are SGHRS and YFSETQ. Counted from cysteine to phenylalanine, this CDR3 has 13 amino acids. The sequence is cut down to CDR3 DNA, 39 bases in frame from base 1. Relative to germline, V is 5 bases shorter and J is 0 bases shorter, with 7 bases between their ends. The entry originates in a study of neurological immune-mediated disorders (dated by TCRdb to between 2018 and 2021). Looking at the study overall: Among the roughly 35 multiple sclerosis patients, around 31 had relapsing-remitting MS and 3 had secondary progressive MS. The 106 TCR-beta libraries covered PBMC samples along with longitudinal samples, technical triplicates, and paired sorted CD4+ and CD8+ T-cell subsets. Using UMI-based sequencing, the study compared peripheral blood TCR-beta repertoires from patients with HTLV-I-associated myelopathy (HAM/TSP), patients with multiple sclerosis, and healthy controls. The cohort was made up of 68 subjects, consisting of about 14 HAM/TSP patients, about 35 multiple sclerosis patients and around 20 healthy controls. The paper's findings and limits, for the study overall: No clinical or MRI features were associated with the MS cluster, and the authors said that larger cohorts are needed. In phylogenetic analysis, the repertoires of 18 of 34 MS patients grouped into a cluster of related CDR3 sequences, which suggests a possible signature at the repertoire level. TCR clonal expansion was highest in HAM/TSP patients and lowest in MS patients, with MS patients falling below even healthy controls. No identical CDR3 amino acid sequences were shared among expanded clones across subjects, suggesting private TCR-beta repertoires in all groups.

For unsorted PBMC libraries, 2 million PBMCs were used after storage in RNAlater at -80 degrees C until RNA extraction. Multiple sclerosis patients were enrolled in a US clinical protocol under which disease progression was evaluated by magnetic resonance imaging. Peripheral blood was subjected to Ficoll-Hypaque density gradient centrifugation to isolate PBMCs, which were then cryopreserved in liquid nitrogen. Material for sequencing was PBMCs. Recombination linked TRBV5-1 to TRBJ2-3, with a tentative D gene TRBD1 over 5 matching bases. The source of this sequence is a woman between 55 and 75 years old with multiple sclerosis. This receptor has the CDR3 CASSRQSTDTQYF. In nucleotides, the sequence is TGCGCCAGCAGTCGACAGAGCACAGATACGCAGTATTTT.